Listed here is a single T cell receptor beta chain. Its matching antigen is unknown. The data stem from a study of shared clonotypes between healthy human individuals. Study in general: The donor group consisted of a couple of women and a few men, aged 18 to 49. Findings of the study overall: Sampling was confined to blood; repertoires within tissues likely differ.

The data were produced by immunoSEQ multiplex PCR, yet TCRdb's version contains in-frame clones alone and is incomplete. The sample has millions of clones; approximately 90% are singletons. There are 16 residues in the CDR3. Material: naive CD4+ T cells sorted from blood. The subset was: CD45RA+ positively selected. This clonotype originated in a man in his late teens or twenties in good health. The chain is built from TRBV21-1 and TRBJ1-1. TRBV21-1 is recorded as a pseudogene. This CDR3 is CASRTGTQSRNTEAFF. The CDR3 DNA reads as TGTGCCAGCAGAACCGGGACCCAGAGCCGGAACACTGAAGCTTTCTTT.